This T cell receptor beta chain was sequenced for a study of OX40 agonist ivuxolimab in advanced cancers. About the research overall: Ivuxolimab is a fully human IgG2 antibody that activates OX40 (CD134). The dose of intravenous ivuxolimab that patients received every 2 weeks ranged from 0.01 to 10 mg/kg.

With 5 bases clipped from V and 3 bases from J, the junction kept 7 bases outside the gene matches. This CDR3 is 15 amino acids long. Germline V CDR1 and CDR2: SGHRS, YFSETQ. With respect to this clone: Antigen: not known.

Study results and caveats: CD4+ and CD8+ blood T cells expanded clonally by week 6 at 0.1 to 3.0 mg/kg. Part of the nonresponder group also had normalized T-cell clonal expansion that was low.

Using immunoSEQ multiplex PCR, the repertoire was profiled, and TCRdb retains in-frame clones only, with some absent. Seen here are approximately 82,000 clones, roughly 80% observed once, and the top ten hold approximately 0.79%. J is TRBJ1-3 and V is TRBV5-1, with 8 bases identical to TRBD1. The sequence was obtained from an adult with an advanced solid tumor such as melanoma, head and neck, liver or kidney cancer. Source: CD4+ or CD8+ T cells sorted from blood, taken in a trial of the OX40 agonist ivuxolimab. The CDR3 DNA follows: TGCGCCAGCAGTCAGGGGGCATACTTTGGAAACACCATATATTTT. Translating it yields CASSQGAYFGNTIYF.